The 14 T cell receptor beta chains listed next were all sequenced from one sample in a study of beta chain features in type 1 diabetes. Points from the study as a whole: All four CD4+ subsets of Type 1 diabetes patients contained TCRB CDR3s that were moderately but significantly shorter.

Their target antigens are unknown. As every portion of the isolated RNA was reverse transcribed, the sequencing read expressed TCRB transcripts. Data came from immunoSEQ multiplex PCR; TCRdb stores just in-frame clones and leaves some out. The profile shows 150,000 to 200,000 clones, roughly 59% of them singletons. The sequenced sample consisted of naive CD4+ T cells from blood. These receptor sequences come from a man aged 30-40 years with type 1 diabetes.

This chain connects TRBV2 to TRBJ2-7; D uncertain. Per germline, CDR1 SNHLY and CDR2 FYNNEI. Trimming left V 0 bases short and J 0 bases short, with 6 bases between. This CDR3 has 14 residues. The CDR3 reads CASSEAGYSYEQYF. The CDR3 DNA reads TGTGCCAGCAGTGAAGCAGGTTACTCCTACGAGCAGTACTTC.

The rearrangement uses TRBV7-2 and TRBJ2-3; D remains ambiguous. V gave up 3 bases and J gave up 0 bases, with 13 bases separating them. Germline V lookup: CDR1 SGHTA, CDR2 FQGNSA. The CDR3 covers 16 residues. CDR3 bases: TGTGCCAGCAGCTTTCGGAGTCCGACTAGCACAGATACGCAGTATTTT. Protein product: CASSFRSPTSTDTQYF.

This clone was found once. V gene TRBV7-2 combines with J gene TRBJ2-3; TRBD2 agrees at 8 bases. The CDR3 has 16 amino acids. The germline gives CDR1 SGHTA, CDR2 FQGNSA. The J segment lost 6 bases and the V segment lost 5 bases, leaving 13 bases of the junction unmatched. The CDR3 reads CASSPRFSGESDTQYF. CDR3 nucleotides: TGTGCCAGCAGCCCCCGGTTTAGCGGGGAATCGGATACGCAGTATTTT.

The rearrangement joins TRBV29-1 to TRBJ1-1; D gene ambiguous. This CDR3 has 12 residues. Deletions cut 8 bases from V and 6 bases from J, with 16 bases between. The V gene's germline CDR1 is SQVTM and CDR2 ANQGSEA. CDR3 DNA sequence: TGCAGCACAGAGGGTGTAGGCGCTGAAGCTTTCTTT. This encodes CSTEGVGAEAFF.

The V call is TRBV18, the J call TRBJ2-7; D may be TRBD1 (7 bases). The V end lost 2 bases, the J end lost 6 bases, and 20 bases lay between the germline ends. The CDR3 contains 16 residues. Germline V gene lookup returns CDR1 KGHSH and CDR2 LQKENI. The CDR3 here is CASSPGRTGLPSEQYF. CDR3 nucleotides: TGTGCCAGCTCACCAGGCAGGACAGGACTACCTTCCGAGCAGTACTTC.

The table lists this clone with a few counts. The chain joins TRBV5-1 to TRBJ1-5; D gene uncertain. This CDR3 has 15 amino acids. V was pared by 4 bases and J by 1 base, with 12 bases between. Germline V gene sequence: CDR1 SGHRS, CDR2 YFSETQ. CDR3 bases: TGCGCCAGCAGCCCGGACGGGCGGAGCAATCAGCCCCAGCATTTT. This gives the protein CASSPDGRSNQPQHF.

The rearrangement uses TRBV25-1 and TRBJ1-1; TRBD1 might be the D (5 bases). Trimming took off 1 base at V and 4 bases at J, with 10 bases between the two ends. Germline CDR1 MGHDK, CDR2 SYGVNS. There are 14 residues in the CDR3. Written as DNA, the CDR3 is TGTGCCAGCAGTGAATTTGGGAGGGGCACTGAAGCTTTCTTT. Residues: CASSEFGRGTEAFF.

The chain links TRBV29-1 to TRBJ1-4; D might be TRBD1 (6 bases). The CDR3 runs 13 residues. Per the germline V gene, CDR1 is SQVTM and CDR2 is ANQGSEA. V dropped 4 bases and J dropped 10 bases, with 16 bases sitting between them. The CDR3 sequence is CSVAWTVSGKLFF. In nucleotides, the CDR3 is TGCAGCGTTGCTTGGACAGTGTCAGGAAAACTGTTTTTT.

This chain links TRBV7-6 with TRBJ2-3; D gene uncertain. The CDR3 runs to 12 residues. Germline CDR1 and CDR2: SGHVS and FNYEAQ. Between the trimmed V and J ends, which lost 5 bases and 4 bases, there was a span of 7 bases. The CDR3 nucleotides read TGTGCCAGCAGCCCGATTTCAGATACGCAGTATTTT. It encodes CASSPISDTQYF.

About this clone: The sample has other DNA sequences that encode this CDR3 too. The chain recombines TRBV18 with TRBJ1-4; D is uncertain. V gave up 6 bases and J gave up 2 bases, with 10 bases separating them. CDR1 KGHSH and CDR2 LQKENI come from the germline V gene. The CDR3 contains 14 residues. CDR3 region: CASSPGATNEKLFF. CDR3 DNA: TGTGCCAGCTCCCCGGGAGCGACTAATGAAAAACTGTTTTTT.

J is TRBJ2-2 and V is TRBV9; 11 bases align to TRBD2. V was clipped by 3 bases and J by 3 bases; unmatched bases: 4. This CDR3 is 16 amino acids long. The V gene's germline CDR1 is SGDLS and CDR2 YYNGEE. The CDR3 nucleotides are TGTGCCAGCAGCGAGATGGGACTAGCGGACACCGGGGAGCTGTTTTTT. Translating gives CASSEMGLADTGELFF.

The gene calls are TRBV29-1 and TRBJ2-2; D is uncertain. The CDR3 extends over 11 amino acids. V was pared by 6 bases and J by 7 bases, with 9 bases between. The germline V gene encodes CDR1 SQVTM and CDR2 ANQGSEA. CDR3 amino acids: CSVGRGGELFF. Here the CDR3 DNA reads TGCAGCGTAGGGCGCGGCGGGGAGCTGTTTTTT.

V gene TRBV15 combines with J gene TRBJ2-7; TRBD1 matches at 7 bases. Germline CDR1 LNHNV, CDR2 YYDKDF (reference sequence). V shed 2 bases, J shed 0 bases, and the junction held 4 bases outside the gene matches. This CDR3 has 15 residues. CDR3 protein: CATSRNRGSSYEQYF. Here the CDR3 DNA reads TGTGCCACCAGCAGAAACAGGGGAAGCTCCTACGAGCAGTACTTC.

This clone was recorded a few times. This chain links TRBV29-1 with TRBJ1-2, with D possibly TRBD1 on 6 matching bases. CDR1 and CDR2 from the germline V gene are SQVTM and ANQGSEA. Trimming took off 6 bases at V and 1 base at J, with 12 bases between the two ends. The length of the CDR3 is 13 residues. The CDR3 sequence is CSVRQEINYGYTF. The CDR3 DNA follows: TGCAGCGTCAGACAGGAAATTAACTATGGCTACACCTTC.